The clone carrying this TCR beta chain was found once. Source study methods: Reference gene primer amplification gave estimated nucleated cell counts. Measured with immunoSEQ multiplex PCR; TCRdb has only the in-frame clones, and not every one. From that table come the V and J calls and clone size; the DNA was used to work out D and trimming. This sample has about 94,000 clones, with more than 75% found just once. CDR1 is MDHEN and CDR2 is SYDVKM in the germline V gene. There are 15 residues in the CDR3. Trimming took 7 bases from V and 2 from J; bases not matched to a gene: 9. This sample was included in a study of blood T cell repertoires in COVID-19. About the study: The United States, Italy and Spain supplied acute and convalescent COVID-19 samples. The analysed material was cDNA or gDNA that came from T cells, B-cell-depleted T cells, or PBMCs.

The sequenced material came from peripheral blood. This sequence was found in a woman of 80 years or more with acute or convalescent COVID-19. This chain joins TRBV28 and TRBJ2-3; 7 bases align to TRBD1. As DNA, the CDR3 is TGTGCCAGCACCCTCTCAGGGGGATTCACAGATACGCAGTATTTT. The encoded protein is CASTLSGGFTDTQYF.